These T cell receptor beta chains were read from a single sample in a study of blood T cell repertoires in COVID-19. TCRdb's table, derived via immunoSEQ multiplex PCR, lists solely in-frame clones and lacks some. Of 220,000 or so clones in the sample, about 84% were seen once. Sequenced: PBMCs or T cells enriched from blood (not recorded which). The receptors originated from a woman in her forties or fifties who had recovered from COVID-19. The CDR3 runs from the conserved cysteine through the conserved F or W. D genes are given only for firm matches. Size values are once, few and many counts, or a class for expanded clones, and some rows have none.

>-|-|TRBV7-2|TRBJ2-7
TGTGCCAGCGGCTCGGCGGGCCGGGACTCCCAGTACTTC
CASGSAGRDSQYF
>TRBD1|-|TRBV9|TRBJ2-6
TGTGCCAGCAGCCCAAGACAGGGCTCTGGGGCCAACGTCCTGACTTTC
CASSPRQGSGANVLTF
>-|-|TRBV7-2|TRBJ1-1
TGTGCCAGCAGCTTATACACCAACACTGAAGCTTTCTTT
CASSLYTNTEAFF
>-|-|TRBV5-4|TRBJ1-4
TGTGCCAGCAGCTCGAAGGACGGGGGAGGTAATGAAAAACTGTTTTTT
CASSSKDGGGNEKLFF
>-|-|TRBV18|TRBJ2-5
TGTGCCAGCTCACCACAATCGGGGGAAGAGACCCAGTACTTC
CASSPQSGEETQYF
>TRBD1|-|TRBV4-1|TRBJ2-3
TGCGCCAGCAGCCAAGATGTGAGGGGGCCCGGAGATACGCAGTATTTT
CASSQDVRGPGDTQYF
>TRBD2|-|TRBV6-1|TRBJ2-7
TGTGCCAGCGGTAAGCGGGAGAGCTCCTACGAGCAGTACTTC
CASGKRESSYEQYF
>-|-|TRBV2|TRBJ1-2
TGTGCCAGCAGCCAAACCAGGACAGCAAACTATGGCTACACCTTC
CASSQTRTANYGYTF
>TRBD1|-|TRBV28|TRBJ1-6
TGTGCCAGCAGTTCCCCGGACAGGGTGGAATCACCCCTCCACTTT
CASSSPDRVESPLHF
>-|-|TRBV15|TRBJ2-1
TGTGCCACCAGCAGAGATCTACTTATAAGCTCCTACAATGAGCAGTTCTTC
CATSRDLLISSYNEQFF
>TRBD2|-|TRBV7-2|TRBJ2-5
TGTGCCAGCAGCCCGCGACTAGCGGGGTATCAAGAGACCCAGTACTTC
CASSPRLAGYQETQYF
>-|-|TRBV27|TRBJ2-7
TGTGCCAGCAGTTATCGGGGGGACACCTACGAGCAGTACTTC
CASSYRGDTYEQYF
>TRBD1|-|TRBV5-4|TRBJ2-1
TGTGCCAGCAGCTCCTCGTCGACAGGGAGAACTTATGAGCAGTTCTTC
CASSSSSTGRTYEQFF
>-|-|TRBV29-1|TRBJ1-3
TGCAGCGTTGAATCAGGGATTGGAAACACCATATATTTT
CSVESGIGNTIYF
>-|-|TRBV28|TRBJ2-5
TGTGCCAGCAGTTCGGGGGGCCTAGGGGAGACCCAGTACTTC
CASSSGGLGETQYF
>TRBD1|-|TRBV6-5|TRBJ1-5
TGTGCCAGCAGTCCCTCCGAGCCGGGACAGGGGGTGCATTTT
CASSPSEPGQGVHF
>-|once|TRBV6-5|TRBJ1-2
TGTGCCAGCAGTTGGGGACAAACTACTAACTATGGCTACACCTTC
CASSWGQTTNYGYTF
>-|-|TRBV9|TRBJ2-1
TGTGCCAGCAGCGCCAAAATTACCGGGGGGCACAATGAGCAGTTCTTC
CASSAKITGGHNEQFF
>-|-|TRBV6-5|TRBJ2-7
TGTGCCAGCAACCAGGGTTACGAGCAGTACTTC
CASNQGYEQYF
>-|-|TRBV11-3|TRBJ1-4
TGTGCCAGCAGCTCCTGGGCAGGGGACCTTGGTGAAAAACTGTTTTTT
CASSSWAGDLGEKLFF
>TRBD1|-|TRBV7-3|TRBJ2-6
TGTCCTGACCGACAGGGGGCCCCCTCTGGGGCCAACGTCCTGACTTTC
CPDRQGAPSGANVLTF
>-|few|TRBV7-9|TRBJ2-2
TGTGCCAGCAGCTTAATCCATGGGGCTGGCGGGGAGCTGTTTTTT
CASSLIHGAGGELFF
>-|-|TRBV7-9|TRBJ1-6
TGTGCCAGCAGCTTAGGCGGGTTCCATCGGCATTCACCCCTCCACTTT
CASSLGGFHRHSPLHF
>TRBD1|-|TRBV5-1|TRBJ1-6
TGCGCCAGCAGCTTAGGACAGGGGAATTCACCCCTCCACTTT
CASSLGQGNSPLHF
>TRBD1|once|TRBV23-1|TRBJ2-4
TGCGCCAGCAGTCTCACTTCCGGGACAGGGAGGTCGCACATTCAGTACTTC
CASSLTSGTGRSHIQYF
>TRBD2|-|TRBV7-2|TRBJ2-5
TGCTGCCGGGGGGTCGGTCCTAAGGAGACCCAGTACTTC
CCRGVGPKETQYF
>-|-|TRBV7-3|TRBJ2-1
TGTGCCAGCAGTTCCCATCAGGGATACAATGAGCAGTTCTTC
CASSSHQGYNEQFF
>TRBD1|-|TRBV27|TRBJ1-5
TGTGCCAGCAGCACCACAGGGGTCGGAAGACAGCCCCAGCATTTT
CASSTTGVGRQPQHF
>-|-|TRBV11-3|TRBJ1-1
TGTGCCAGCAGCCACTCTACAGGGCTTAACACTGAAGCTTTCTTT
CASSHSTGLNTEAFF
>TRBD2|few|TRBV4-2|TRBJ2-7
TGTGCCAGCAGCCAAGACCCCAGCGGGAGATTCTACGAGCAGTACTTC
CASSQDPSGRFYEQYF
>TRBD1|-|TRBV28|TRBJ1-6
TGTGCCAGCAGTTTCTCCTACAACAGGGGGAATTCACCCCTCCACTTT
CASSFSYNRGNSPLHF
>-|-|TRBV25-1|TRBJ1-4
TGTGCCAGCAGTAGCGCAGGGTCAGTTGAAAAACTGTTTTTT
CASSSAGSVEKLFF
>TRBD2|-|TRBV2|TRBJ2-1
TGTGCCAGCTCACGACCGGGACTAGCGGGGGTCGACAATGAGCAGTTCTTC
CASSRPGLAGVDNEQFF
>-|-|TRBV25-1|TRBJ1-6
TGTGCCAGCAGTGCGGGGGAAGGACCCCTCCACTTT
CASSAGEGPLHF
>-|-|TRBV27|TRBJ1-2
TGTGCCAGCAGCCTACGTGGGGGGGCAGGTGGCTACACCTTC
CASSLRGGAGGYTF
>TRBD2|-|TRBV11-3|TRBJ2-1
TGTGCCAGCAGCTTAGCCGGGGGGGCCGGTGAGCAGTTCTTC
CASSLAGGAGEQFF
>-|once|TRBV7-9|TRBJ1-2
TGTGCCAGCAGCTTACTCAGGGCCCTCTATGGCTACACCTTC
CASSLLRALYGYTF
>TRBD1|few|TRBV30|TRBJ1-5
TGTGCCCTCGCCGGACAGGGTAATCAGCCCCAGCATTTT
CALAGQGNQPQHF
>-|-|TRBV11-2|TRBJ2-7
TGTGCCAGCCGTAGTCCCGGGACACAGACTGAGCAGTACTTC
CASRSPGTQTEQYF
>-|-|TRBV6-1|TRBJ1-5
TGTGCCAGCAGTGAAGCGTTGACACGGTGGGAGCCCCAGCATTTT
CASSEALTRWEPQHF
>TRBD1|once|TRBV5-1|TRBJ1-3
TGCGCCAGCAGCAGGGACAGGCTTTTCTCTGGAAACACCATATATTTT
CASSRDRLFSGNTIYF
>TRBD2|-|TRBV4-2|TRBJ2-7
TGTGCCAGCAGCCAACAGCGGGAATACGAGCAGTACTTC
CASSQQREYEQYF
>TRBD2|-|TRBV6-5|TRBJ2-5
TGTGCCAGCAGACGCTCACTAGCGTCTCGGGAGACCCAGTACTTC
CASRRSLASRETQYF
>-|-|TRBV5-1|TRBJ2-7
TGCGCCAGCAGCGAACAGGGTCGGGAGCAGTACTTC
CASSEQGREQYF
>TRBD2|-|TRBV11-2|TRBJ2-3
TGTGCCAGCAGCTTAACTGGCGGGGGGGAAGCAGATACGCAGTATTTT
CASSLTGGGEADTQYF
>TRBD1|few|TRBV5-1|TRBJ1-5
TGCGCCAGCAGCTGGACAGGCGCTATCAATCAGCCCCAGCATTTT
CASSWTGAINQPQHF
>-|few|TRBV10-1|TRBJ2-7
TGCGCCAGCATCAAACACCCCCGGGGGAAGCCTTGGTACGAGCAGTACTTC
CASIKHPRGKPWYEQYF
>TRBD1|-|TRBV5-1|TRBJ2-7
TGCGCCAGCAGCAGAACGGGACAGGGGAACGAGCAGTACTTC
CASSRTGQGNEQYF
>-|-|TRBV28|TRBJ1-4
TGTGCCAGCAGTTTCGTGAGGGTGCGCGAAAAACTGTTTTTT
CASSFVRVREKLFF
>TRBD1|-|TRBV5-5|TRBJ1-3
TGTGCCAGCAGCTCCCAGGGACAGATCGGAAACACCATATATTTT
CASSSQGQIGNTIYF
>TRBD1|-|TRBV15|TRBJ1-6
TGTGCCACCAGCAGAGATCGGAAAGGGGGCCTTTCACCCCTCCACTTT
CATSRDRKGGLSPLHF
>-|-|TRBV5-1|TRBJ2-7
TGCGCCAGCAGCTTTCACAGGGAGAAAATCTACGAGCAGTACTTC
CASSFHREKIYEQYF
>-|-|TRBV4-2|TRBJ1-5
TGTGCCAGCAGCCAAAACATCTTATATAGCAATCAGCCCCAGCATTTT
CASSQNILYSNQPQHF